The clone carrying this T cell receptor (beta chain) has a handful of counts. The antigen is undetermined. These data originate in a study of a mutant IDH1 vaccine in newly diagnosed glioma. Across the whole study: Patients got their first vaccination 4-6 weeks after radiotherapy alone, or with temozolomide cycles. Patients had received radiotherapy, temozolomide, or both previously, most receiving both.

Findings and caveats of the study: Induction of immune responses by the vaccine occurred in more than 85% of patients.

V gave up 4 bases and J gave up 0 bases, with 9 bases separating them. Germline V gives CDR1 ENHRY, CDR2 SYGVKD. The CDR3 has 14 residues. Time point indicated: week 23, last vaccination. In the vaccine, a single dose held 300 ug of the mutant IDH1 20-mer peptide, along with topical imiquimod. The method was immunoSEQ multiplex PCR; TCRdb's version includes in-frame clones alone and lacks a portion of them. Here the sample spans over 40,000 clones, 60% to 85% being singletons. The V gene is TRBV10-3, the J gene TRBJ1-1; TRBD1 might be the D (5 bases). The sequence derives from a middle-aged woman with glioma. Some clones in this sample may be carry-over from other donors' samples. The sequenced sample was PBMCs, obtained from a glioma patient whose treatment included an IDH1 peptide vaccine. The CDR3 bases are TGTGCCATCAGTGGGACACGGATGAACACTGAAGCTTTCTTT. It translates to CAISGTRMNTEAFF.